This TCR beta chain was retrieved from a study of blood T cell repertoires in COVID-19. This clone appeared once. The CDR3 contains 19 residues. CDR1 and CDR2 (germline): LNHDA, SQIVND (reference sequence). The ends were cut back, 4 bases at V and 0 bases at J, with 22 bases in the middle. TCRdb's table, derived via immunoSEQ multiplex PCR, lists solely in-frame clones and lacks some. The sample yields roughly 150,000 clones, approximately 91% seen once. This receptor was obtained from a woman between 65 and 79 years old with acute or convalescent COVID-19. The V call is TRBV19, the J call TRBJ1-3; perhaps TRBD1 as D (5 bases). The specimen sequenced was peripheral blood. The CDR3 reads CASSTEGDGGVLSGNTIYF. CDR3 sequence (DNA): TGTGCCAGTAGTACCGAGGGAGACGGGGGAGTTCTCTCTGGAAACACCATATATTTT.